The rows below give T cell receptor beta chains drawn from one sample of a study of blood T cell repertoires in COVID-19. Only in-frame clones appear in the TCRdb table, and some are missing; sequencing was by immunoSEQ multiplex PCR. The sample contains around 55,000 clones, about 87% of which appear only once. Material for sequencing was peripheral blood. The receptor source for this set is a middle-aged man with COVID-19, enrolled during active disease. The CDR3 runs from the conserved cysteine through the conserved F or W. Fields, in order: clone size, V gene, CDR3 length, J gene, D gene, CDR3 protein, CDR3 DNA. D genes are given only for firm matches. Expanded clones get a size class; other rows say once, few or many, or leave the size out.

clone_size: NA; v_call: TRBV14; cdr3_length: 15; j_call: TRBJ2-7; d_call: TRBD1; cdr3_aa: CASSQGPGQVYEQYF; cdr3_nt: TGTGCCAGCAGCCAAGGGCCGGGACAGGTCTACGAGCAGTACTTC
clone_size: few; v_call: TRBV5-1; cdr3_length: 14; j_call: TRBJ2-7; d_call: NA; cdr3_aa: CASSSDRSSYEQYF; cdr3_nt: TGCGCCAGCAGTTCGGACAGAAGCTCCTACGAGCAGTACTTC
clone_size: NA; v_call: TRBV6-2/TRBV6-3; cdr3_length: 13; j_call: TRBJ2-5; d_call: NA; cdr3_aa: CASSYLSLETQYF; cdr3_nt: TGTGCCAGCAGTTACCTGAGCCTAGAGACCCAGTACTTC
clone_size: NA; v_call: TRBV29-1; cdr3_length: 17; j_call: TRBJ1-6; d_call: TRBD1; cdr3_aa: CSLRRSRGQFYNSPLHF; cdr3_nt: TGCAGCCTCCGCCGGAGCAGGGGGCAATTCTATAATTCACCCCTCCACTTT
clone_size: NA; v_call: TRBV27; cdr3_length: 13; j_call: TRBJ1-2; d_call: NA; cdr3_aa: CASRVGANYGYTF; cdr3_nt: TGTGCCAGCAGGGTGGGAGCCAACTATGGCTACACCTTC
clone_size: NA; v_call: TRBV3-1/TRBV3-2; cdr3_length: 15; j_call: TRBJ2-3; d_call: NA; cdr3_aa: CASSQVGAGTDTQYF; cdr3_nt: TGTGCCAGCAGCCAAGTTGGAGCGGGCACAGATACGCAGTATTTT
clone_size: NA; v_call: TRBV13; cdr3_length: 13; j_call: TRBJ2-5; d_call: NA; cdr3_aa: CASTRAYQETQYF; cdr3_nt: TGTGCCAGCACCAGGGCTTACCAAGAGACCCAGTACTTC
clone_size: NA; v_call: TRBV7-9; cdr3_length: 16; j_call: TRBJ2-3; d_call: NA; cdr3_aa: CASSFGAGARTDTQYF; cdr3_nt: TGTGCCAGCAGCTTTGGCGCGGGGGCTCGCACAGATACGCAGTATTTT
clone_size: NA; v_call: TRBV29-1; cdr3_length: 13; j_call: TRBJ2-2; d_call: TRBD2; cdr3_aa: CSVGRANTGELFF; cdr3_nt: TGCAGCGTAGGGAGGGCGAACACCGGGGAGCTGTTTTTT
clone_size: NA; v_call: TRBV27; cdr3_length: 14; j_call: TRBJ2-7; d_call: NA; cdr3_aa: CASSPRGLTYEQYF; cdr3_nt: TGTGCCAGCAGCCCTCGAGGCCTTACCTACGAGCAGTACTTC
clone_size: NA; v_call: TRBV11-3; cdr3_length: 14; j_call: TRBJ2-3; d_call: NA; cdr3_aa: CASSPGLSTDTQYF; cdr3_nt: TGTGCCAGCAGCCCGGGACTGAGCACAGATACGCAGTATTTT
clone_size: few; v_call: TRBV29-1; cdr3_length: 13; j_call: TRBJ2-7; d_call: TRBD1; cdr3_aa: CSVGQLSSYEQYF; cdr3_nt: TGCAGCGTGGGACAGCTTAGCTCCTACGAGCAGTACTTC
clone_size: NA; v_call: TRBV5-1; cdr3_length: 17; j_call: TRBJ2-2; d_call: TRBD1; cdr3_aa: CASRPVRGQGSGGELFF; cdr3_nt: TGCGCCAGCCGACCCGTTCGAGGACAGGGTAGCGGCGGGGAGCTGTTTTTT
clone_size: NA; v_call: TRBV10-3; cdr3_length: 16; j_call: TRBJ2-1; d_call: TRBD2; cdr3_aa: CAISGGGGPSYNEQFF; cdr3_nt: TGTGCCATCAGTGGGGGCGGGGGGCCCTCATACAATGAGCAGTTCTTC
clone_size: NA; v_call: TRBV27; cdr3_length: 14; j_call: TRBJ2-7; d_call: TRBD2; cdr3_aa: CASRTSGVPYEQYF; cdr3_nt: TGTGCCAGCAGGACTAGCGGGGTGCCTTACGAGCAGTACTTC
clone_size: NA; v_call: TRBV5-1; cdr3_length: 15; j_call: TRBJ2-2; d_call: TRBD2; cdr3_aa: CASSFELAGTGELFF; cdr3_nt: TGCGCCAGCAGCTTCGAACTAGCGGGGACCGGGGAGCTGTTTTTT
clone_size: NA; v_call: TRBV29-1; cdr3_length: 14; j_call: TRBJ2-2; d_call: TRBD1; cdr3_aa: CSVKTGGSPGELFF; cdr3_nt: TGCAGCGTCAAGACAGGGGGCTCGCCCGGGGAGCTGTTTTTT
clone_size: once; v_call: TRBV28; cdr3_length: 16; j_call: TRBJ2-1; d_call: TRBD2; cdr3_aa: CASSMTSALVGNEQFF; cdr3_nt: TGTGCCAGCAGCATGACTAGCGCCCTAGTGGGGAATGAGCAGTTCTTC
clone_size: NA; v_call: TRBV6-6; cdr3_length: 14; j_call: TRBJ1-5; d_call: TRBD1; cdr3_aa: CASSSDRDNQPQHF; cdr3_nt: TGTGCCAGCAGTTCCGACAGGGACAATCAGCCCCAGCATTTT
clone_size: NA; v_call: TRBV3-1/TRBV3-2; cdr3_length: 13; j_call: TRBJ2-1; d_call: NA; cdr3_aa: CASSHPGLGEQFF; cdr3_nt: TGTGCCAGCAGCCACCCAGGTTTGGGTGAGCAGTTCTTC
clone_size: NA; v_call: TRBV2; cdr3_length: 13; j_call: TRBJ2-7; d_call: NA; cdr3_aa: CASNYQGGGEQYF; cdr3_nt: TGTGCCAGCAATTACCAGGGGGGCGGCGAGCAGTACTTC
clone_size: NA; v_call: TRBV5-1; cdr3_length: 14; j_call: TRBJ2-3; d_call: TRBD2; cdr3_aa: CASTGLATGDTQYF; cdr3_nt: TGCGCCAGTACCGGACTAGCCACGGGAGATACGCAGTATTTT
clone_size: NA; v_call: TRBV28; cdr3_length: 12; j_call: TRBJ2-7; d_call: TRBD1; cdr3_aa: CASSLTGVEQYF; cdr3_nt: TGTGCCAGCAGTTTAACAGGGGTCGAGCAGTACTTC
clone_size: NA; v_call: TRBV25-1; cdr3_length: 15; j_call: TRBJ2-1; d_call: TRBD1; cdr3_aa: CASRGQGQNYNEQFF; cdr3_nt: TGTGCCAGCAGAGGACAGGGCCAAAATTACAATGAGCAGTTCTTC
clone_size: NA; v_call: TRBV28; cdr3_length: 16; j_call: TRBJ2-2; d_call: TRBD2; cdr3_aa: CATLSSGGAGTGELFF; cdr3_nt: TGTGCCACCCTGAGTAGCGGGGGGGCGGGAACCGGGGAGCTGTTTTTT